This entry concerns a single T cell receptor (beta chain). CDR1 is SGDLS, CDR2 YYNGEE, per germline. The CDR3 length is 14 residues. The V gene lost 4 bases and the J gene lost 3 bases, with 11 bases spanning the gap. This entry is derived from a study of control samples from healthy donors and cancer patients. Using immunoSEQ multiplex PCR, the repertoire was profiled, and TCRdb retains in-frame clones only, with some absent. The data show 100,000 to 150,000 clones, with 80% to 95% seen just once and approximately 6% held by the top ten. The clonotype was recovered from a man younger than 35 in good health. This chain uses TRBV9 with TRBJ1-3; D ambiguous. The material sequenced was blood. The CDR3 loop reads CASSPRTYGNTIYF. The CDR3 DNA reads as TGTGCCAGCAGCCCCCGGACGTATGGAAACACCATATATTTT.